This T cell receptor beta chain was documented in a study of T cell responses to AZD1222 COVID-19 vaccine. The CDR3 is made up of 19 amino acids. CDR1 is MGHRA and CDR2 is YSYEKL in the germline V gene. The junction had 9 bases not matched to a gene; V was cut back by 1 base and J by 0 bases. Sequencing used immunoSEQ multiplex PCR; TCRdb keeps in-frame clones, though not all of them. The table records approximately 300,000 clones, about 94% of them present only once. This clonotype was obtained from an adult who received the AZD1222 COVID-19 vaccine. The source material was peripheral blood, sampled 28 days after the second AZD1222 dose. The rearrangement uses TRBV4-1 and TRBJ2-6; 7 bases match TRBD1. CDR3 sequence reads: CASSQADREPYSGANVLTF. CDR3 DNA: TGCGCCAGCAGCCAAGCCGACAGGGAGCCCTACTCTGGGGCCAACGTCCTGACTTTC.